The source of this T cell receptor (beta chain) is a study of shared clonotypes between healthy human individuals. Adult donors, all healthy and HIV-negative, had no recent acute infections or vaccinations. Germline values: CDR1 ENHRY, CDR2 SYGVKD. V was clipped by 10 bases and J by 9 bases, with 25 bases between them. The CDR3 is made up of 15 amino acids. TCRdb's copy holds only in-frame clones and misses some; the assay was immunoSEQ multiplex PCR. This sample has some 2 million clones, with 85% to 95% found just once. The receptor's source is a man aged 18-30 years in good health. The J gene is TRBJ2-4, the V gene TRBV10-3; no firm D call. What was sequenced was naive CD4+ T cells sorted from blood. Subset in this sample: CD45RA+ positively selected. The CDR3 loop is CATHDPSFALSIQYF. The DNA of the CDR3 is TGTGCCACCCACGACCCCTCATTTGCTTTATCCATTCAGTACTTC.